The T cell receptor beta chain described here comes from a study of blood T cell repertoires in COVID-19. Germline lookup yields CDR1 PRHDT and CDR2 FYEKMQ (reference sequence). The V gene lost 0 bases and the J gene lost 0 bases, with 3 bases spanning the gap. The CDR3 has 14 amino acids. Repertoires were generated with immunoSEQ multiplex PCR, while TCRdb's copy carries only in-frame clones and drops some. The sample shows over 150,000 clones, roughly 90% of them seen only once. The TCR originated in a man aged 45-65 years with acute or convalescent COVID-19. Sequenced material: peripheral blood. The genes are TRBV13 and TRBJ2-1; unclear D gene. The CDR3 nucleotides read TGTGCCAGCAGCTTAGGGAGCTCCTACAATGAGCAGTTCTTC. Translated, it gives CASSLGSSYNEQFF.